Shown below are 8 T cell receptor beta chains from a single sample sequenced in a study of CD8 T cells in ankylosing spondylitis. In TCRdb, the 5' RACE reads were re-called with MiXCR into one record per CDR3 protein. The profile shows 250,000 to 400,000 distinct CDR3 sequences, under 14% of them singletons. Sequencing was carried out using blood, either unsorted or a sorted T cell fraction (not recorded which). Receptors were obtained from a female donor with ankylosing spondylitis or in good health (not recorded which).

On this clonotype: A read error is possible here, since a much larger clone lies one base away. This rearrangement joins TRBV20-1 to TRBJ1-2; no firm D call. The CDR3 runs 11 residues. Germline V gene sequence: CDR1 DFQATT, CDR2 SNEGSKA (reference sequence). CDR3 DNA: TGCAGTGCTAGAGGCTCTGATGGCGACACCTTC. It translates to CSARGSDGDTF.

This clonotype was detected ten times or more. The rearrangement uses TRBV6-1 and TRBJ2-7; the match to TRBD1 covers 7 bases. The J segment lost 0 bases and the V segment lost 1 base, leaving 0 bases of the junction unmatched. The germline V gene encodes CDR1 MNHNS and CDR2 SASEGT. The CDR3 runs to 14 residues. The chain's CDR3 is CASSEGDSSYEQYF. The CDR3 region has the DNA TGTGCCAGCAGTGAAGGGGACAGCTCCTACGAGCAGTACTTC.

The sample holds many counts of this clonotype. The chain has TRBV10-3 and TRBJ2-5; no firm D call. The V gene's germline CDR1 is ENHRY and CDR2 SYGVKD. This CDR3 spans 16 amino acids. V lost 3 bases and J 1 base, leaving 15 bases between the germline ends. The DNA for the CDR3 is TGTGCCATCAGTGATGAAGTTCATAGCCGCCAAGAGACCCAGTACTTC. It codes for CAISDEVHSRQETQYF.

This clonotype was observed at least ten times. V is TRBV7-6 and J is TRBJ2-1; TRBD2 matches at 14 bases. This CDR3 contains 16 residues. V lost 5 bases and J lost 0; bases outside the gene matches: 0. Germline V gene lookup returns CDR1 SGHVS and CDR2 FNYEAQ. This chain's CDR3 is CASSGTSGSSYNEQFF. CDR3 bases: TGTGCCAGCAGCGGGACTAGCGGGAGCTCCTACAATGAGCAGTTCTTC.

The chain joins TRBV28 to TRBJ2-5; tentative D call: TRBD2 (7 bases). The germline CDR1 and CDR2 sequences are MDHEN and SYDVKM. Trimming cost V 7 bases and J 3 bases, with 21 bases left between them. The CDR3 spans 16 residues. This chain's CDR3 is CASTRPDSGAKETQYF. DNA for the CDR3: TGTGCCAGCACCCGACCGGACAGCGGGGCTAAAGAGACCCAGTACTTC.

This chain joins TRBV7-2 and TRBJ1-2; no clear D. This CDR3 contains 16 residues. The V end was cut by 3 bases, the J end by 0 bases, with 14 bases between. CDR1 and CDR2 (germline): SGHTA, FQGNSA. As DNA, the CDR3 is TGTGCCAGCAGCTTCACCGTTTCACCGGCTAACTATGGCTACACCTTC. Translating gives CASSFTVSPANYGYTF.

This clonotype was recorded at least ten times. The rearrangement links TRBV7-6 to TRBJ2-3; 11 bases are a match to TRBD2. V shed 5 bases, J shed 3 bases, and the junction held 7 bases outside the gene matches. CDR1 SGHVS and CDR2 FNYEAQ come from the germline V gene. CDR3 size: 16 residues. CDR3 sequence: CASSPTSGAGTDTQYF. For the CDR3, the DNA is TGTGCCAGCAGCCCGACTAGCGGGGCTGGAACAGATACGCAGTATTTT.

This clonotype was recorded at least ten times. This chain connects TRBV10-3 to TRBJ1-3, with D uncertain. V was cut by 11 bases and J by 1 base, with 9 bases left in between. This CDR3 has 12 amino acids. Germline V CDR1 and CDR2: ENHRY, SYGVKD. The CDR3 spells CAGRASGNTIYF. The CDR3, as DNA: TGTGCCGGTCGCGCGTCTGGAAACACCATATATTTT.